In this sample, the clone carrying this T cell receptor (beta chain) turned up many times. V shed 0 bases and J shed 7 bases, with 12 bases lying between them. The CDR3 consists of 14 residues. Germline V gene sequence: CDR1 MNHNS, CDR2 SASEGT. The sample belongs to a study of CD8+CD57+ T cells in acquired aplastic anemia. Investigators profiled TCR beta VDJ and CDR3 from genomic DNA template. TCRdb passed the reads through MiXCR, listing each CDR3 protein once. Of approximately 270,000 distinct CDR3 sequences listed, 55% to 60% are singletons. The chain employs TRBV6-1 and TRBJ1-2; D gene ambiguous. The clonotype was recovered from a human donor with severe aplastic anemia or a healthy control (not recorded which). Material for sequencing was sorted CD4+, CD8+, or CD8+CD57+ T cells (not recorded which) from PBMCs. In DNA, the CDR3 is TGTGCCAGCAGTGAAGCGGTCCTCCGGGGTGGCTACACCTTC. It codes for CASSEAVLRGGYTF.